Below are 7 T cell receptor beta chains sequenced from a single sample in a study of PD-L1 blockade in urothelial cancer. Generated by immunoSEQ multiplex PCR, the TCRdb table keeps only in-frame clones and is missing some. Of fewer than 40,000 clones listed, about nine tenths are singletons. This specimen was PBMCs, taken around atezolizumab (anti-PD-L1) treatment. The receptor set was obtained from a man between 65 and 85 years old with urothelial cancer.

The chain combines TRBV5-6 with TRBJ1-5, with D possibly TRBD1 on 5 matching bases. The CDR3 extends over 15 amino acids. V lost 3 bases and J 2 bases, leaving 12 bases between the germline ends. Germline V gene lookup returns CDR1 SGHDT and CDR2 YYEEEE. CDR3 nucleotide sequence: TGTGCCAGCAGCTGGGGGACTTTCGGCAATCAGCCCCAGCATTTT. Protein product: CASSWGTFGNQPQHF.

V usage is TRBV27 and J usage is TRBJ2-7, with TRBD2 matching over 9 bases. The V and J ends lost 5 bases and 3 bases, in that order; junction bases with no gene match: 32. This CDR3 spans 23 amino acids. Germline V CDR1 and CDR2: MNHEY, SMNVEV (reference sequence). The CDR3 bases are TGTGCCAGCAGTATCCCTTGGGGCCGGTTCGGAAGCGGGAGGACTTCTAACAGCTACGAGCAGTACTTC. Translated: CASSIPWGRFGSGRTSNSYEQYF.

The V and J genes are TRBV30 and TRBJ2-3; maybe TRBD2 (5 bases). This CDR3 contains 12 residues. Trimming pared 2 bases from V and 6 bases from J, leaving 9 bases between. From germline, CDR1 is GTSNPN and CDR2 SVGIG (reference sequence). CDR3 bases: TGTGCCTGGAGTTTCTCGGGGGATACGCAGTATTTT. As protein: CAWSFSGDTQYF.

This clone came up once. The chain uses TRBV9 and TRBJ2-5, with D perhaps matching TRBD2 (5 bases). Trimming removed 4 bases from V and 2 bases from J, with 15 bases in between. CDR1 and CDR2 from the germline V gene are SGDLS and YYNGEE. This CDR3 comprises 15 residues. The CDR3 nucleotides are TGTGCCAGCAGCCCGGCGGGTGGTTTACAAGAGACCCAGTACTTC. Its translation: CASSPAGGLQETQYF. Drawing the rest from reference TRBV9 and TRBJ2-5, the complete variable domain is DSGVTQTPKHLITATGQRVTLRCSPRSGDLSVYWYQQSLDQGLQFLIQYYNGEERAKGNILERFSAQQFPDLHSELNLSSLELGDSALYFCASSPAGGLQETQYFGPGTRLLVL.

J is TRBJ2-2 and V is TRBV2; 9 bases align to TRBD2. The junction had 8 bases not matched to a gene; V was cut back by 4 bases and J by 5 bases. The CDR3 runs to 16 residues. Germline values: CDR1 SNHLY, CDR2 FYNNEI. The CDR3 here is CASSGVRGRATGELFF. CDR3 in DNA: TGTGCCAGCAGTGGTGTACGCGGGAGGGCGACCGGGGAGCTGTTTTTT.

J is TRBJ2-1 and V is TRBV9; TRBD2 agrees at 9 bases. This CDR3 has 15 amino acids. The junction had 5 bases not matched to a gene; V was cut back by 4 bases and J by 3 bases. The germline gives CDR1 SGDLS, CDR2 YYNGEE. The CDR3 loop reads CASSPRLADYNEQFF. Here the CDR3 DNA reads TGTGCCAGCAGCCCTCGACTAGCGGACTACAATGAGCAGTTCTTC.

The chain couples TRBV28 to TRBJ1-5, with D perhaps TRBD1 (6 bases). Trimming removed 5 bases from V and 4 bases from J, with 15 bases in between. The germline V gene has CDR1 MDHEN and CDR2 SYDVKM. The CDR3 has 15 residues. In DNA form, the CDR3 reads TGTGCCAGCAGTCCGGGGACACCTATTAATCAGCCCCAGCATTTT. Translated: CASSPGTPINQPQHF.